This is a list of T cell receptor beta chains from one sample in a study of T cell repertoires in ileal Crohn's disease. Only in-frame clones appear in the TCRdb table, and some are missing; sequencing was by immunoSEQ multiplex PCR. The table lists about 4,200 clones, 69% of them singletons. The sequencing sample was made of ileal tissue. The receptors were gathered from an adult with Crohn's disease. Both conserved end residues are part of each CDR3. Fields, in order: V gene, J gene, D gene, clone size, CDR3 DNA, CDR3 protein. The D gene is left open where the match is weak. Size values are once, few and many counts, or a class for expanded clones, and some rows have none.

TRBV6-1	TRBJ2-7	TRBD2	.	TGTGCCAGCACCCTCGGGGGAGGGGTCGAGCAGTACTTC	CASTLGGGVEQYF
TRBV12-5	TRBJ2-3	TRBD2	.	TGTGCTAGTGGTTTGCCCCCTAGCGGGGGCCTCACAGATACGCAGTATTTT	CASGLPPSGGLTDTQYF
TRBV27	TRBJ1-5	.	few	TGTGCCAGCAGTTTATCGTACAGCCCTAATCAGCCCCAGCATTTT	CASSLSYSPNQPQHF
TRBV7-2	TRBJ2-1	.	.	TGTGCCAGCAGCTTAGCCCGGTACAATGAGCAGTTCTTC	CASSLARYNEQFF
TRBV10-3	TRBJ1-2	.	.	TGTGCCATCAGTGATGCGAGGGTCTACTATGGCTACACCTTC	CAISDARVYYGYTF
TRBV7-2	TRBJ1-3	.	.	TGTGCCAGCAGCTTAAATTATGTAGGGGCGATCTCTGGAAACACCATATATTTT	CASSLNYVGAISGNTIYF
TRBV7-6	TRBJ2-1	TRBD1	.	TGTGCCAGCAGCTTAGCGGGGACAGGGGTATCTGAGCAGTTCTTC	CASSLAGTGVSEQFF
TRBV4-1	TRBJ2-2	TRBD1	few	TGCGCCAGCAGCCATTACGGGACAGGGAACACCGGGGAGCTGTTTTTT	CASSHYGTGNTGELFF
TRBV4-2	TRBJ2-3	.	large	TGTGCCAGCAGCCAAGGCCTAATTTTAGATAAGCAGTATTTT	CASSQGLILDKQYF
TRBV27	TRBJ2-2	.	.	TGTGCCAGCAGTTCGGCGGCAAACACCGGGGAGCTGTTTTTT	CASSSAANTGELFF
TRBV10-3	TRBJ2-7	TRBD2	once	TGTGCCATCAAGAGCGGGGACGACTACGAGCAGTACTTC	CAIKSGDDYEQYF
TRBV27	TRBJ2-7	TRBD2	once	TGTGCCAGCAGTTTGGTAGCGGGGGGGCCTCGGTACGAGCAGTACTTC	CASSLVAGGPRYEQYF
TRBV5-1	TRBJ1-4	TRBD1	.	TGCGCCAGCAGCGCACAGGGGCAGGGTAATGAAAAACTGTTTTTT	CASSAQGQGNEKLFF
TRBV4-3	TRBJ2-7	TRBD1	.	TGCGCCAGCAGCCAAGATCGGACAGGGAGCAACGAGCAGTACTTC	CASSQDRTGSNEQYF
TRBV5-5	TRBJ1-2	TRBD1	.	TGTGCCAGCAGCTTGGAGGGACAGGGCCCCTATGGCTACACCTTC	CASSLEGQGPYGYTF
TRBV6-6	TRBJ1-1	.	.	TGTGCCAGCAGTTACCGCCAGGACACTGAAGCTTTCTTT	CASSYRQDTEAFF
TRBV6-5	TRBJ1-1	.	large	TGTGCCAGCAGTTACCGCCAGGACACTGAAGCTTTCTTT	CASSYRQDTEAFF
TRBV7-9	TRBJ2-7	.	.	TGTGCCAGCAGCCCGACCTTGGGCAGGGGCCAGGAGCAGTACTTC	CASSPTLGRGQEQYF